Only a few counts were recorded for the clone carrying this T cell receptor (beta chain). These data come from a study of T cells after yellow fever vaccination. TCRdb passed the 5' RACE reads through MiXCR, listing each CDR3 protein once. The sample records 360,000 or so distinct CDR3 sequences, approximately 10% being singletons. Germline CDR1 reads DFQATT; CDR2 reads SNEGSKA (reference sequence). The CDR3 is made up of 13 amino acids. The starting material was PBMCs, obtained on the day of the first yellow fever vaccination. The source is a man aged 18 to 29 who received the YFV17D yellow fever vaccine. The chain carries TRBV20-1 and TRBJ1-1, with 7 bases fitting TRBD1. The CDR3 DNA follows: TGCAGAGCCCCGAAGGGGGCGGGTTTAGAAGCTTTCTTT. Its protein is CRAPKGAGLEAFF.